The present entry profiles one TCR beta chain with its context. Its antigen is not identified. UMI-labeled 5' RACE TRB cDNA libraries were prepared from the cells. With the 5' RACE reads reprocessed, TCRdb shows one record per CDR3 protein and no DNA. This sample's clone table lists around 130,000 distinct CDR3 sequences. This entry comes from a study of CXCR3-negative and CXCR3-positive naive CD8 T cells. Regarding the study as a whole: Higher TRB CDR3 hydrophobicity marked CXCR3-positive naive cells relative to CXCR3-negative naive cells. Memory CD8+ T cell repertoires were far less diverse than both naive subsets.

Germline CDR1 reads SGHRS; CDR2 reads YFSETQ. The length of the CDR3 is 20 residues. What was sequenced was naive CXCR3+ CD8+ T cells from blood. As to subset: CD45RO-CCR7+CD27+CD95- naive CD8+ T cells expressing CXCR3 (TNR3+). The chain links TRBV5-1 to TRBJ2-7. This TCR derives from a human donor in good health. Some clones in this sample may be carry-over from other donors' samples. CDR3 protein: CASSLDGGRSYQTNSYEQYF. Filled out from reference TRBV5-1 and TRBJ2-7, the complete variable domain reads KAGVTQTPRYLIKTRGQQVTLSCSPISGHRSVSWYQQTPGQGLQFLFEYFSETQRNKGNFPGRFSGRQFSNSRSEMNVSTLELGDSALYLCASSLDGGRSYQTNSYEQYFGPGTRLTVT.